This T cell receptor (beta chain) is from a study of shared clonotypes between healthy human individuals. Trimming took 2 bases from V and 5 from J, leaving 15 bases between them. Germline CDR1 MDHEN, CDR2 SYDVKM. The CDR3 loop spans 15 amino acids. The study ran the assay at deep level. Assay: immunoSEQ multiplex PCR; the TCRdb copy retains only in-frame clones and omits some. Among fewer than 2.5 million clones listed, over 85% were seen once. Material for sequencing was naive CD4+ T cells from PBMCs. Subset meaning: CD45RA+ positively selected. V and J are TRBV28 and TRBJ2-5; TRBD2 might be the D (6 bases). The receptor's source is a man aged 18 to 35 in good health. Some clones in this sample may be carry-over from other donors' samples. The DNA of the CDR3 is TGTGCCAGCAGTTTACAGTTTTCCCGGGGGGAGACCCAGTACTTC. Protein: CASSLQFSRGETQYF.